These 9 T cell receptor beta chains came from one sample sequenced in a study of T-cell memory formation after mild COVID-19 listed by TCRdb under 2021. The library was built by means of 5' RACE. TCRdb names Illumina NovaSeq 6000 as the instrument used. TCRdb reanalyzed the raw reads on its own, using fastp at Q25 for trimming and MiXCR for clone calling, and kept in-frame beta chains. Each CDR3 protein gets just one entry, which takes the most common genes and DNA from the rows behind it. The sample profile shows 140,000 or so distinct CDR3 sequences; 13% to 15% of them were found once. About 27% of the sample is in the top ten clones. The specimen sequenced was PBMCs or a T cell subset sorted from them (not recorded which). Source of these receptors: an adult woman who had mild COVID-19 (a few samples of this study predate the infection). The sample titles of this study are shuffled in the database, so cell type and time point are left out; the donor was told from shared clones.

This clonotype was seen a few times. The chain couples TRBV25-1 to TRBJ2-7; D is unresolved. Germline loops: CDR1 MGHDK, CDR2 SYGVNS. The CDR3 is 11 amino acids. Between the trimmed V and J ends, which lost 2 bases and 3 bases, there was a span of 2 bases. CDR3 DNA sequence: TGTGCCAGCAGTGAAATCTACGAGCAGTACTTC. Residues: CASSEIYEQYF.

The rearrangement joins TRBV12-3 or TRBV12-4 to TRBJ2-1; 7 positions match TRBD2. This CDR3 has 15 amino acids. V was pared by 5 bases and J by 2 bases, with 6 bases of the junction left unmatched. As DNA, the CDR3 is TGTGCCAGCAGTGCCGAGAGCGGGACCTACAATGAGCAGTTCTTC. Its translation: CASSAESGTYNEQFF.

The rearrangement joins TRBV27 to TRBJ2-1; 13 bases align to TRBD2. In germline, CDR1 is MNHEY, CDR2 SMNVEV (reference sequence). The junction had 12 bases not matched to a gene; V was cut back by 6 bases and J by 7 bases. This CDR3 is 17 amino acids long. CDR3 coding DNA: TGTGCCAGCAGCCGGACTAGCGGGAGCCTTATTTTAAATGAGCAGTTCTTC. Its translation: CASSRTSGSLILNEQFF.

Only a few counts were recorded for this clonotype. The chain has TRBV29-1 and TRBJ1-1, with TRBD1 identical over 11 bases. V gave up 6 bases and J gave up 5 bases; unmatched junction bases: 2. The germline gives CDR1 SQVTM, CDR2 ANQGSEA. The length of the CDR3 is 12 residues. CDR3 sequence reads: CSVRDRGTEAFF. CDR3 DNA sequence: TGCAGCGTCAGGGACAGGGGGACTGAAGCTTTCTTT.

This clonotype appeared many times. V usage is TRBV7-9 and J usage is TRBJ2-7; 9 nucleotides align to TRBD2. The CDR3 is 16 amino acids. The J segment lost 2 bases and the V segment lost 5 bases, leaving 10 bases of the junction unmatched. In germline, CDR1 is SEHNR, CDR2 FQNEAQ (reference sequence). CDR3 loop: CASSHAPGLATYEQYF. The CDR3 region has the DNA TGTGCCAGCAGCCACGCCCCGGGACTAGCCACCTACGAGCAGTACTTC.

Regarding this clonotype: At one boundary the junction diverges from the germline segment, which might be a read error. The chain combines TRBV7-9 with TRBJ2-3; TRBD2 matches at 11 bases. Germline V gene lookup returns CDR1 SEHNR and CDR2 FQNEAQ (reference sequence). The CDR3 length is 15 residues. CDR3 sequence (DNA): TGTGCCAGCAGCCTAGCGGGAGGACGAGGGGATACGCAGTATTTT. Amino acids: CASSLAGGRGDTQYF. Combining the CDR3 with reference TRBV7-9 and TRBJ2-3 gives the whole variable domain DTGVSQNPRHKITKRGQNVTFRCDPISEHNRLYWYRQTLGQGPEFLTYFQNEAQLEKSRLLSDRFSAERPKGSFSTLEIQRTEQGDSAMYLCASSLAGGRGDTQYFGPGTRLTVL.

This clonotype was seen just once. J is TRBJ2-1 and V is TRBV27; D gene ambiguous. Trimming left V 5 bases short and J 1 base short, with 18 bases between. Per germline, CDR1 MNHEY and CDR2 SMNVEV (reference sequence). This CDR3 has 17 amino acids. The CDR3 sequence: CASSLAVPRISYNEQFF. The CDR3 DNA is TGTGCCAGCAGTCTGGCAGTTCCCCGTATTTCCTACAATGAGCAGTTCTTC.

The genes are TRBV20-1 and TRBJ2-7, with 12 bases lining up with TRBD1. CDR1 is DFQATT and CDR2 is SNEGSKA in the germline V gene (reference sequence). This CDR3 has 14 amino acids. V gave up 3 bases and J gave up 5 bases; unmatched junction bases: 5. CDR3 sequence: CSASSGTGGDEQYF. The CDR3 region has the DNA TGCAGTGCTAGTTCCGGGACAGGGGGCGACGAGCAGTACTTC.

This chain connects TRBV5-6 to TRBJ2-1, with 7 bases lining up with TRBD1. V lost 5 bases, J lost 5 bases, and 4 bases stayed unmatched. CDR1 is SGHDT, CDR2 YYEEEE, per germline. The CDR3 runs 13 residues. The CDR3 sequence is CASRRQGHNEQFF. The CDR3 DNA sequence: TGTGCCAGCAGACGACAGGGTCACAATGAGCAGTTCTTC.